This T cell receptor (beta chain) appears in the sequencing data of a study of cytotoxic CD8 clonotypes in ibrutinib-treated CLL. Study-wide background: Of the patients, eleven to twelve were relapsed/refractory, 15 treatment-naive and around 17 IGHV unmutated. Response samples followed a median around 11 months of treatment, range 6 to 36. General study results and limits: Under therapy, public clonotypes either contracted or stayed stable, and they were uncommon. Timing of sampling differed between sustained-remission and progressing patients.

A remark on this clone: The antigen is undetermined.

Profiled with immunoSEQ multiplex PCR; TCRdb holds only in-frame clones, not every one. This repertoire shows 110,000 to 150,000 clones, approximately 80% found once; its top ten account for roughly 13%. The CDR3 runs 13 residues. The germline V gene has CDR1 MDHEN and CDR2 SYDVKM. V lost 6 bases and J lost 5, with 13 bases in between. The V and J genes are TRBV28 and TRBJ1-2; D gene unclear. This sample comprised PBMCs, obtained after 12 months of ibrutinib treatment. The origin of this receptor is a human donor with chronic lymphocytic leukemia. CDR3 in DNA: TGTGCCAGCAGCCTATCGGCGATTTATGGCTACACCTTC. Translating it yields CASSLSAIYGYTF.